Presented here are 15 T cell receptor beta chains from one specimen sequenced in a study of cytomegalovirus exposure and HLA in healthy donors. The repertoire was sequenced with immunoSEQ multiplex PCR; TCRdb's copy has only in-frame clones and lacks some. The profile shows some 260,000 clones, about 90% of them singletons. The sample comprised PBMCs. The receptors were gathered from a young man in good health and CMV-seropositive.

This clone was detected once. The junction shows a germline mismatch at one end, possibly a read error. The V gene is TRBV15, the J gene TRBJ2-5; D is perhaps TRBD1 (5 bases). The CDR3 spans 13 residues. Germline V gene data show CDR1 as LNHNV and CDR2 as YYDKDF (reference sequence). DNA of the CDR3: TGTGCCATCAGCACAGGACCACAAGAGACCCAGTACTTC. Translated: CAISTGPQETQYF.

CDR3 protein: CASSSAGEIGYTF. In DNA, the CDR3 is TGTGCCAGCAGTTCCGCAGGGGAGATTGGCTACACCTTC. The rearrangement links TRBV28 to TRBJ1-2; perhaps TRBD1 as D (6 bases). V was clipped by 4 bases and J by 7 bases, with 13 bases between them. The germline CDR1 and CDR2 sequences are MDHEN and SYDVKM. The CDR3 is 13 residues long.

This clone came up a few times. The chain is built from TRBV5-4 and TRBJ1-2, with 8 bases lining up with TRBD1. CDR1 and CDR2 from the germline V gene are SGHNT and YYREEE (reference sequence). The CDR3 extends over 15 amino acids. V gave up 0 bases and J gave up 12 bases; unmatched junction bases: 13. CDR3 amino acids: CASSLVGRGPRNNTF. CDR3 sequence (DNA): TGTGCCAGCAGCTTGGTCGGCAGGGGGCCGAGAAATAACACCTTC.

The chain joins TRBV30 to TRBJ1-4; 10 bases are a match to TRBD1. This CDR3 contains 16 residues. The V segment lost 2 bases and the J segment 3 bases; nucleotides outside the gene matches: 6. The germline gives CDR1 GTSNPN, CDR2 SVGIG (reference sequence). The chain's CDR3 is CAWSWTGGGSNEKLFF. The DNA for the CDR3 is TGTGCCTGGAGTTGGACAGGGGGAGGGTCTAATGAAAAACTGTTTTTT.

The chain couples TRBV7-2 to TRBJ1-3, with a weak D call TRBD1 (6 bases). V lost 1 base and J 4 bases, leaving 11 bases between the germline ends. Germline lookup yields CDR1 SGHTA and CDR2 FQGNSA. The CDR3 is 15 amino acids. Written as DNA, the CDR3 is TGTGCCAGCAGCTTAGACAGGGCTCTCGGAAACACCATATATTTT. Amino acids: CASSLDRALGNTIYF.

V gene TRBV28 combines with J gene TRBJ2-3; the D gene is possibly TRBD1 (6 bases). The CDR3 length is 15 residues. Between the trimmed V and J ends, which lost 6 bases and 1 base, there was a span of 14 bases. Germline V gene lookup returns CDR1 MDHEN and CDR2 SYDVKM. CDR3 coding DNA: TGTGCCAGCAGCCATCTACAGGGCGGCACAGATACGCAGTATTTT. It yields the protein CASSHLQGGTDTQYF.

The rearrangement joins TRBV11-3 to TRBJ2-3; D is uncertain. V was pared by 5 bases and J by 4 bases, with 10 bases between. The CDR3 is 13 residues long. CDR1 SGHNT and CDR2 YENEEA come from the germline V gene. CDR3 in amino acids: CASSPQEPDTQYF. For the CDR3, the DNA is TGTGCCAGCAGCCCCCAAGAGCCAGATACGCAGTATTTT.

This clone was counted a single time. The chain recombines TRBV28 with TRBJ1-1; D might be TRBD1 (5 bases). V was clipped by 6 bases and J by 8 bases, with 19 bases between them. Germline lookup yields CDR1 MDHEN and CDR2 SYDVKM. CDR3 length equals 14 residues. This CDR3 is CASSHMRGAGEAFF. The CDR3 region has the DNA TGTGCCAGCAGCCATATGAGGGGTGCAGGCGAAGCTTTCTTT.

The V call is TRBV6-5, the J call TRBJ2-2; D not resolved. Germline CDR1 MNHEY, CDR2 SVGAGI. The CDR3 length is 13 residues. V was pared by 6 bases and J by 4 bases, with 9 bases between. DNA of the CDR3: TGTGCCAGCAGCCCCAGGAGCACCGGGGAGCTGTTTTTT. It translates to CASSPRSTGELFF.

This clone was counted only a few times. The chain recombines TRBV27 with TRBJ2-7, with TRBD2 identical over 11 bases. The CDR3 covers 16 residues. Germline V gene lookup returns CDR1 MNHEY and CDR2 SMNVEV (reference sequence). Trimming cost V 6 bases and J 4 bases; bases outside gene matches: 11. CDR3 bases: TGTGCCAGCAGCAGATTTAGCGGGAGGGCCGGTTACGAGCAGTACTTC. Translation: CASSRFSGRAGYEQYF.

The chain is built from TRBV2 and TRBJ2-7; 7 nucleotides line up with TRBD2. The CDR3 is 14 residues long. CDR1 and CDR2 from the germline V gene are SNHLY and FYNNEI. Unmatched junction bases numbered 7, after V lost 6 bases and J lost 2 bases. As DNA, the CDR3 is TGTGCCAGCAGGGGGGGGGACGGGACCTACGAGCAGTACTTC. It encodes CASRGGDGTYEQYF.

This chain links TRBV29-1 with TRBJ2-1; 12 bases are shared with TRBD2. V was clipped by 6 bases and J by 3 bases; unmatched bases: 3. The CDR3 spans 14 residues. The germline V gene encodes CDR1 SQVTM and CDR2 ANQGSEA. CDR3 protein: CSVMTSGSYNEQFF. The CDR3 bases are TGCAGCGTAATGACTAGCGGGAGCTACAATGAGCAGTTCTTC.

This chain links TRBV29-1 with TRBJ2-7; the match to TRBD1 covers 11 bases. There are 12 residues in the CDR3. Losses at the gene ends were 6 bases for V and 2 bases for J; bases not matched to a gene: 0. In germline, CDR1 is SQVTM, CDR2 ANQGSEA. CDR3 amino acids: CSVGQGAYEQYF. Here the CDR3 DNA reads TGCAGCGTGGGACAGGGGGCCTACGAGCAGTACTTC.

The chain carries TRBV5-4 and TRBJ2-7, with 7 nucleotides matching TRBD2. Trimming at V came to 3 bases and at J to 2 bases, leaving 11 bases not matched to a gene. Looked up from germline, CDR1 is SGHNT and CDR2 is YYREEE (reference sequence). The CDR3 extends over 16 amino acids. CDR3 in amino acids: CASSSYPPGGAYEQYF. The CDR3 DNA reads as TGTGCCAGCAGCTCCTACCCTCCGGGAGGAGCCTACGAGCAGTACTTC.

The rearrangement links TRBV13 to TRBJ2-7; D possibly uses TRBD1 or TRBD2 (5 bases each). V was clipped by 5 bases and J by 0 bases, with 14 bases between them. The CDR3 has 15 amino acids. Germline lookup yields CDR1 PRHDT and CDR2 FYEKMQ (reference sequence). The CDR3 here is CASSGTGRSSYEQYF. In DNA form, the CDR3 reads TGTGCCAGCAGCGGTACGGGACGAAGCTCCTACGAGCAGTACTTC.